The rows below give T cell receptor beta chains drawn from one sample of a study of blood T cell repertoires in COVID-19. The method was immunoSEQ multiplex PCR; TCRdb's version includes in-frame clones alone and lacks a portion of them. The sample lists over 200,000 clones, 88% occurring once. Sequencing was performed on PBMCs or T cells enriched from blood (not recorded which). These receptors were obtained from a woman aged 30 to 39 who had been exposed to COVID-19. CDR3s include the opening cysteine and the closing phenylalanine or tryptophan. A D gene is named only where the DNA matches it firmly. A row's size may be missing; if present it is once, few, many or a size class.

j_gene,v_gene,d_gene,abundance,CDR3aa,CDR3nt
TRBJ2-6,TRBV3-1/TRBV3-2,NA,NA,CASSQRQGSGANVLTF,TGTGCCAGCAGCCAAAGGCAGGGGTCTGGGGCCAACGTCCTGACTTTC
TRBJ2-6,TRBV14,TRBD1,NA,CASSQRDRAGANVLTF,TGTGCCAGCAGCCAACGAGACAGGGCTGGGGCCAACGTCCTGACTTTC
TRBJ2-3,TRBV30,TRBD2,NA,CAWNSGRAQDTQYF,TGTGCCTGGAACAGCGGGAGGGCCCAAGATACGCAGTATTTT
TRBJ1-1,TRBV19,NA,few,CASSIVAGYTEAFF,TGTGCCAGTAGTATTGTGGCGGGCTACACTGAAGCTTTCTTT
TRBJ1-2,TRBV5-1,TRBD1,NA,CASSLVPGGYGYTF,TGCGCCAGCAGCTTGGTCCCAGGGGGTTATGGCTACACCTTC
TRBJ2-7,TRBV2,TRBD2,NA,CASRKGLAEYEQYF,TGTGCCAGCAGGAAGGGACTAGCGGAGTACGAGCAGTACTTC
TRBJ1-4,TRBV18,NA,NA,CASSLEIQDNEKLFF,TGTGCCAGCTCACTGGAGATCCAAGACAATGAAAAACTGTTTTTT
TRBJ2-1,TRBV5-5,TRBD1,NA,CASSWGTGALLAWYNEQFF,TGTGCCAGCAGCTGGGGGACAGGGGCGCTACTAGCGTGGTACAATGAGCAGTTCTTC
TRBJ1-4,TRBV18,NA,NA,CASSPQRLSQVANEKLFF,TGTGCCAGCTCACCACAAAGACTATCGCAGGTGGCTAATGAAAAACTGTTTTTT
TRBJ2-5,TRBV29-1,NA,NA,CSVNGGETQYF,TGCAGCGTTAACGGGGGAGAGACCCAGTACTTC
TRBJ2-7,TRBV12-5,NA,NA,CASGSPLLDRSYEQYF,TGTGCTAGTGGTTCCCCCCTCCTCGACAGGTCTTACGAGCAGTACTTC
TRBJ1-1,TRBV5-1,TRBD1,NA,CASSSRQGTEAFF,TGCGCCAGCAGCTCTCGACAGGGCACTGAAGCTTTCTTT
TRBJ1-6,TRBV12-3/TRBV12-4,NA,NA,CASTGYNSPLHF,TGTGCCAGCACGGGATATAATTCACCCCTCCACTTT
TRBJ2-1,TRBV15,NA,NA,CATSRVQGTYNEQFF,TGTGCCACCAGCAGAGTACAGGGTACCTACAATGAGCAGTTCTTC
TRBJ2-3,TRBV24-1,TRBD2,NA,CATSDGRRREGRDTQYF,TGTGCCACCAGTGATGGTAGACGGCGGGAGGGGCGGGATACGCAGTATTTT
TRBJ1-1,TRBV18,NA,NA,CASSRDWGNTEAFF,TGTGCCAGCTCCAGGGATTGGGGGAACACTGAAGCTTTCTTT
TRBJ2-1,TRBV7-9,NA,NA,CASSSRLSSSYNEQFF,TGTGCCAGCAGTTCGAGACTATCCAGCTCCTACAATGAGCAGTTCTTC
TRBJ1-1,TRBV14,TRBD1,NA,CASSLTGGTEAFF,TGTGCCAGCAGCCTTACAGGGGGCACTGAAGCTTTCTTT
TRBJ2-1,TRBV9,TRBD2,few,CASSTASGSYNEQFF,TGTGCCAGCAGCACCGCTAGCGGGAGTTACAATGAGCAGTTCTTC
TRBJ2-3,TRBV4-1,NA,NA,CASSRSLETDTQYF,TGCGCCAGCAGCCGCAGTCTAGAGACAGATACGCAGTATTTT
TRBJ2-3,TRBV10-3,NA,NA,CATVAGSSTDTQYF,TGTGCCACGGTGGCGGGATCTAGCACAGATACGCAGTATTTT
TRBJ1-2,TRBV5-1,TRBD1,NA,CASSLVFVRQGALVDYGYTF,TGCGCCAGCAGTCTGGTTTTCGTGAGACAGGGGGCATTGGTCGACTATGGCTACACCTTC
TRBJ1-1,TRBV27,NA,NA,CASSVSRQYPNTEAFF,TGTGCCAGCAGTGTTTCTCGACAGTACCCGAACACTGAAGCTTTCTTT
TRBJ1-1,TRBV12-3/TRBV12-4,NA,NA,CASSFGRAFF,TGTGCCAGCAGTTTCGGGAGAGCTTTCTTT
TRBJ2-7,TRBV7-6,TRBD1,NA,CASSLGQGSSYEQYF,TGTGCCAGCAGCTTAGGACAGGGGAGCTCCTACGAGCAGTACTTC
TRBJ2-5,TRBV3-1/TRBV3-2,TRBD2,once,CASSQYSGRAFQETQYF,TGTGCCAGCAGCCAATACAGCGGGAGGGCCTTCCAAGAGACCCAGTACTTC
TRBJ1-4,TRBV18,TRBD1,NA,CASSIQGAEKLFF,TGTGCCAGCTCTATACAGGGGGCGGAAAAACTGTTTTTT
TRBJ2-3,TRBV6-1,NA,NA,CASSEGILGSVPQYF,TGTGCCAGCAGTGAAGGGATTCTGGGCTCGGTCCCGCAGTATTTT
TRBJ1-1,TRBV10-1,NA,NA,CASSLTPTNSEAFF,TGCGCCAGCAGCTTGACACCGACTAACTCTGAAGCTTTCTTT
TRBJ2-7,TRBV18,TRBD1,NA,CASSPGTETYEQYF,TGTGCCAGCTCACCCGGGACAGAGACCTACGAGCAGTACTTC
TRBJ1-2,TRBV6-6,NA,NA,CASSSTGTNYGYTF,TGTGCCAGCAGTTCTACCGGGACTAACTATGGCTACACCTTC
TRBJ2-3,TRBV20-1,TRBD2,NA,CSASARTSGRTDTQYF,TGCAGTGCTAGTGCACGGACTAGCGGGAGAACAGATACGCAGTATTTT
TRBJ1-5,TRBV7-2,NA,NA,CASSLASGDQPQHF,TGTGCCAGCAGCTTAGCGTCAGGGGATCAGCCCCAGCATTTT
TRBJ2-7,TRBV7-9,TRBD2,NA,CASSGGLAGGQQASREQYF,TGTGCCAGCAGCGGCGGCCTAGCGGGAGGGCAGCAAGCTTCCAGGGAGCAGTACTTC
TRBJ1-4,TRBV7-9,NA,NA,CASSPQTGTNEKLFF,TGTGCCAGCAGCCCCCAGACAGGAACAAATGAAAAACTGTTTTTT
TRBJ2-2,TRBV10-2,TRBD2,NA,CASSDRFRTSGIGTGELFF,TGCGCCAGCAGTGATCGTTTTAGGACTAGCGGGATTGGGACCGGGGAGCTGTTTTTT
TRBJ2-1,TRBV29-1,TRBD2,NA,CSVEGSGSSYNEQFF,TGCAGCGTTGAAGGTAGCGGGAGCTCCTACAATGAGCAGTTCTTC
TRBJ1-6,TRBV7-2,NA,once,CASSLGTVLSPLHF,TGTGCCAGCAGCTTAGGGACAGTGCTCTCACCCCTCCACTTT
TRBJ1-2,TRBV6-5,NA,NA,CASTGGSGPYGYTF,TGTGCCAGCACCGGGGGGTCGGGTCCCTATGGCTACACCTTC
TRBJ2-7,TRBV27,TRBD2,NA,CASSQRGGGVYEQYF,TGTGCCAGCAGCCAACGGGGGGGTGGGGTCTACGAGCAGTACTTC
TRBJ2-3,TRBV27,NA,NA,CASSLLGDTQYF,TGTGCCAGCAGTTTGTTGGGCGATACGCAGTATTTT
TRBJ2-7,TRBV11-2,TRBD2,NA,CASSPGTRHYEQYF,TGTGCCAGCTCTCCCGGGACTAGGCACTACGAGCAGTACTTC
TRBJ2-2,TRBV28,TRBD1,NA,CASSARDRGSGELFF,TGTGCCAGCAGTGCCCGGGACAGGGGGTCCGGGGAGCTGTTTTTT
TRBJ2-7,TRBV6-1,TRBD2,once,CASSVDSREESYEQYF,TGTGCCAGCAGTGTCGATTCGCGGGAGGAATCCTACGAGCAGTACTTC
TRBJ2-7,TRBV9,TRBD1,NA,CASSERGQLYEQYF,TGTGCCAGCAGCGAGAGGGGACAGCTCTACGAGCAGTACTTC
TRBJ2-5,TRBV29-1,TRBD2,NA,CSVPSSGREAQETQYF,TGCAGCGTCCCCAGTAGCGGGAGAGAAGCTCAAGAGACCCAGTACTTC
TRBJ1-4,TRBV6-8,NA,NA,CASSYIHLWGGFNEKLFF,TGTGCCAGCAGTTATATTCATCTGTGGGGGGGGTTTAATGAAAAACTGTTTTTT
TRBJ2-2,TRBV7-9,NA,NA,CASSLDSQGTGELFF,TGTGCCAGCAGCTTAGATTCACAGGGCACCGGGGAGCTGTTTTTT
TRBJ1-1,TRBV28,TRBD1,NA,CASSADRGNTEAFF,TGTGCCAGCAGTGCAGACAGGGGGAACACTGAAGCTTTCTTT
TRBJ1-6,TRBV6-1,TRBD1,NA,CASSEEGAASSYNSPLHF,TGTGCCAGCAGTGAAGAGGGGGCGGCCAGCTCCTATAATTCACCCCTCCACTTT